This T cell receptor beta chain stems from a study of T cells in Graves' hyperthyroidism and ophthalmopathy. This CDR3 spans 16 amino acids. Trimming took 1 base from V and 2 from J, leaving 11 bases between them. TCR beta CDR3 region amplification was performed from RNA transcripts. TCR CDR3 underwent first-round RT-PCR with the HTBI primer set. TCRdb itself ran the multiplex PCR reads through MiXCR, one entry per CDR3 protein. The table lists 250,000 to 300,000 distinct CDR3 sequences, roughly 19% of them singletons, with roughly 39% in the top ten. The sample holds many counts of this clonotype. Exclusion criteria comprised uncontrolled infection, other autoimmune disease, pregnancy or lactation.

The receptor was isolated from a man in his forties or fifties with Graves' ophthalmopathy. The J gene is TRBJ2-2, the V gene TRBV12-3 or TRBV12-4; TRBD2 might be the D (5 bases). Sequencing was done on a sample of blood. CDR3 in amino acids: CASSLGGPFNTGELFF. The CDR3 coding sequence is TGTGCCAGCAGTTTAGGAGGGCCCTTTAACACCGGGGAGCTGTTTTTT.